Below, one T cell receptor (beta chain) is given with its context. Its cognate antigen is unknown. This CDR3 is 15 amino acids long. Unmatched junction bases numbered 10, after V lost 3 bases and J lost 9 bases. Germline loops: CDR1 SGHRS, CDR2 YFSETQ. Profiling relied on immunoSEQ multiplex PCR, and the TCRdb table lists in-frame clones only, not all of them. The sample shows over 45,000 clones, about 95% of them seen only once. These data belong to a study of T cell therapy after organ transplantation. The chain employs TRBV5-1 and TRBJ2-1; 9 bases fit TRBD1. Specimen: CD8+ T cells from blood, collected before autologous CMV-specific T cell therapy. The TCR comes from a human patient who had received a solid organ transplant and had CMV disease. For the CDR3, the DNA is TGCGCCAGCAGCTCTCCCGGGACAGGGTTTGGTGAGCAGTTCTTC. Residues: CASSSPGTGFGEQFF.